The 18 T cell receptor beta chains below were found in one sample sequenced in a study of control samples from healthy donors and cancer patients. Repertoires were generated with immunoSEQ multiplex PCR, while TCRdb's copy carries only in-frame clones and drops some. The table includes about 150,000 clones, about nine tenths detected once. Sequencing was performed on blood. Source of these receptors: a man younger than 40 in good health.

This clone was counted once. The J gene is TRBJ1-1, the V gene TRBV7-9; maybe TRBD1 (5 bases). The germline V gene encodes CDR1 SEHNR and CDR2 FQNEAQ (reference sequence). V was cut by 2 bases and J by 4 bases, with 11 bases left in between. The CDR3 length is 14 residues. CDR3 in amino acids: CASSLKGWATEAFF. Written as DNA, the CDR3 is TGTGCCAGCAGCTTAAAGGGGTGGGCCACTGAAGCTTTCTTT.

The rearrangement uses TRBV6-4 and TRBJ2-3; 9 nucleotides match TRBD2. The germline CDR1 and CDR2 sequences are MRHNA and SNTAGT. The CDR3 loop spans 15 amino acids. Germline trimming cut 6 bases from V and 3 bases from J; bases unmatched to any gene: 7. The chain's CDR3 is CASRAAGGPTDTQYF. The CDR3 region has the DNA TGTGCCAGCAGGGCCGCGGGGGGGCCGACAGATACGCAGTATTTT.

The chain employs TRBV5-1 and TRBJ2-1; 7 bases map to TRBD2. With 5 bases clipped from V and 1 base from J, the junction kept 3 bases outside the gene matches. Germline CDR1 reads SGHRS; CDR2 reads YFSETQ. This CDR3 is built from 14 residues. The CDR3 region is CASSSGLSYNEQFF. DNA for the CDR3: TGCGCCAGCAGTTCGGGACTATCCTACAATGAGCAGTTCTTC.

This clone is a singleton in its sample. The chain couples TRBV9 to TRBJ1-4, with a tentative D call TRBD1 (5 bases). Germline V lookup: CDR1 SGDLS, CDR2 YYNGEE. V gave up 3 bases and J gave up 1 base, with 10 bases separating them. This CDR3 region has 15 residues. The CDR3 coding sequence is TGTGCCAGCAGCGCAGGGACGGTAACTAATGAAAAACTGTTTTTT. Its protein is CASSAGTVTNEKLFF.

CDR3 region: CASSEARLAGTGELFF. CDR3 DNA sequence: TGTGCCAGCAGTGAAGCGAGACTAGCCGGTACCGGGGAGCTGTTTTTT. The rearrangement links TRBV2 to TRBJ2-2; 7 bases agree with TRBD2. CDR3 size: 16 residues. CDR1 SNHLY and CDR2 FYNNEI come from the germline V gene. V lost 0 bases and J lost 5; bases outside the gene matches: 6.

The gene calls are TRBV7-6 and TRBJ1-1; D uncertain. The CDR3 is 16 amino acids. Per germline, CDR1 SGHVS and CDR2 FNYEAQ. V lost 5 bases and J lost 0, with 16 bases in between. The DNA for the CDR3 is TGTGCCAGCAGCCCCCTCGGGGAACAGTTGAACACTGAAGCTTTCTTT. It specifies CASSPLGEQLNTEAFF. Based on the CDR3 plus reference TRBV7-6 and TRBJ1-1, the full variable domain is GAGVSQSPRYKVTKRGQDVALRCDPISGHVSLYWYRQALGQGPEFLTYFNYEAQQDKSGLPNDRFSAERPEGSISTLTIQRTEQRDSAMYRCASSPLGEQLNTEAFFGQGTRLTVV.

J is TRBJ2-7 and V is TRBV5-1; D may be TRBD2 (6 bases). V was shortened by 0 bases and J by 1 base, with 8 bases between the two germline ends. The CDR3 has 14 amino acids. The germline V gene encodes CDR1 SGHRS and CDR2 YFSETQ. This chain's CDR3 is CASSLGAGSYEQYF. The CDR3 coding sequence is TGCGCCAGCAGCTTGGGAGCGGGTTCCTACGAGCAGTACTTC.

The V call is TRBV12-3 or TRBV12-4, the J call TRBJ1-2; D is possibly TRBD1 (5 bases). The CDR3 length is 13 residues. Between the trimmed V and J ends, which lost 5 bases and 7 bases, there was a span of 14 bases. The DNA for the CDR3 is TGTGCCAGCAGTCCTATTGACAGTCCTGGCTACACCTTC. The encoded protein is CASSPIDSPGYTF.

The V call is TRBV5-1, the J call TRBJ1-5; D ambiguous. V was trimmed by 0 bases and J by 8 bases, leaving 12 bases between them. The germline V gene has CDR1 SGHRS and CDR2 YFSETQ. This CDR3 region has 14 residues. CDR3 amino acids: CASSLGTLGEPQHF. The CDR3 region has the DNA TGCGCCAGCAGCTTGGGCACTTTGGGCGAGCCCCAGCATTTT.

V gene TRBV7-9 combines with J gene TRBJ2-1; D is tentatively TRBD1 or TRBD2 (5 bases each). The CDR3 runs 14 residues. CDR1 and CDR2 from the germline V gene are SEHNR and FQNEAQ (reference sequence). Trimming cost V 3 bases and J 4 bases, with 10 bases left between them. As DNA, the CDR3 is TGTGCCAGCAGCTTCGGGACCCTGTACAATGAGCAGTTCTTC. It encodes CASSFGTLYNEQFF. Variable domain in full (rest from reference TRBV7-9 and TRBJ2-1): DTGVSQNPRHKITKRGQNVTFRCDPISEHNRLYWYRQTLGQGPEFLTYFQNEAQLEKSRLLSDRFSAERPKGSFSTLEIQRTEQGDSAMYLCASSFGTLYNEQFFGPGTRLTVL.

The genes are TRBV6-2 or TRBV6-3 and TRBJ2-5; either TRBD1 or TRBD2 may supply D (5 bases each). Germline V CDR1 and CDR2: MNHEY, SVGEGT. The CDR3 is 13 amino acids. Trimming took off 5 bases at V and 3 bases at J, with 10 bases between the two ends. CDR3 sequence reads: CASSQGPKETQYF. The CDR3 coding sequence is TGTGCCAGCAGTCAGGGACCTAAAGAGACCCAGTACTTC.

This chain uses TRBV7-2 with TRBJ1-4, with 8 bases fitting TRBD1. Per the germline V gene, CDR1 is SGHTA and CDR2 is FQGNSA. CDR3 length equals 15 residues. Germline trimming cut 2 bases from V and 7 bases from J; bases unmatched to any gene: 6. This CDR3 reads CASSLPDRGGEKLFF. CDR3 in DNA: TGTGCCAGCAGCTTACCAGACAGGGGCGGTGAAAAACTGTTTTTT.

J is TRBJ2-1 and V is TRBV15; D ambiguous. With 3 bases removed from V and 8 bases from J, the gap between germline ends came to 8 bases. CDR1 is LNHNV, CDR2 YYDKDF, per germline (reference sequence). There are 12 residues in the CDR3. Here the CDR3 DNA reads TGTGCCACCAGCAGCAGGCGATATGAGCAGTTCTTC. Its protein is CATSSRRYEQFF.

The V call is TRBV5-1, the J call TRBJ2-1; 7 bases fit TRBD2. CDR3 length: 16 residues. Per germline, CDR1 SGHRS and CDR2 YFSETQ. V shed 1 base and J 0 bases; nucleotides not matched to a gene: 4. Written as DNA, the CDR3 is TGCGCCAGCAGCTTGATACCGGGGGGCTCCTACAATGAGCAGTTCTTC. Translation gives CASSLIPGGSYNEQFF.

This clone was observed once. The chain has TRBV7-9 and TRBJ1-2; D remains ambiguous. The CDR3 has 12 amino acids. The germline V gene encodes CDR1 SEHNR and CDR2 FQNEAQ (reference sequence). V gave up 1 base and J gave up 3 bases, with 3 bases separating them. The CDR3 coding sequence is TGTGCCAGCAGCTTAGGATACTATGGCTACACCTTC. Protein sequence: CASSLGYYGYTF.

This clone was recorded only once. V usage is TRBV15 and J usage is TRBJ1-1; D not certain. Per the germline V gene, CDR1 is LNHNV and CDR2 is YYDKDF (reference sequence). Trimming pared 7 bases from V and 5 bases from J, leaving 11 bases between. This CDR3 spans 12 amino acids. The CDR3 protein is CATTLGGTEAFF. CDR3 nucleotides: TGTGCCACCACCCTGGGAGGGACTGAAGCTTTCTTT. The whole variable domain, filled in from reference TRBV15 and TRBJ1-1, reads DAMVIQNPRYQVTQFGKPVTLSCSQTLNHNVMYWYQQKSSQAPKLLFHYYDKDFNNEADTPDNFQSRRPNTSFCFLDIRSPGLGDTAMYLCATTLGGTEAFFGQGTRLTVV.

The V and J genes are TRBV3-1 (or the pseudogene TRBV3-2) and TRBJ2-4, with 10 bases aligning to TRBD2. The CDR3 totals 16 residues. CDR1 is LGHDT, CDR2 YNNKEL, per germline (reference sequence). V lost 0 bases and J lost 1; bases outside the gene matches: 0. Here the CDR3 reads CASSQELAGAKNIQYF. CDR3 DNA: TGTGCCAGCAGCCAAGAACTAGCGGGGGCCAAAAACATTCAGTACTTC.

J is TRBJ2-3 and V is TRBV4-1, with TRBD2 matching 8 bases. The CDR3 contains 17 residues. Germline V CDR1 and CDR2: MGHRA, YSYEKL. Germline trimming cut 4 bases from V and 0 bases from J; bases unmatched to any gene: 9. CDR3 sequence reads: CASSPSFSGASTDTQYF. CDR3 coding DNA: TGCGCCAGCAGCCCGTCGTTTAGCGGGGCAAGCACAGATACGCAGTATTTT.